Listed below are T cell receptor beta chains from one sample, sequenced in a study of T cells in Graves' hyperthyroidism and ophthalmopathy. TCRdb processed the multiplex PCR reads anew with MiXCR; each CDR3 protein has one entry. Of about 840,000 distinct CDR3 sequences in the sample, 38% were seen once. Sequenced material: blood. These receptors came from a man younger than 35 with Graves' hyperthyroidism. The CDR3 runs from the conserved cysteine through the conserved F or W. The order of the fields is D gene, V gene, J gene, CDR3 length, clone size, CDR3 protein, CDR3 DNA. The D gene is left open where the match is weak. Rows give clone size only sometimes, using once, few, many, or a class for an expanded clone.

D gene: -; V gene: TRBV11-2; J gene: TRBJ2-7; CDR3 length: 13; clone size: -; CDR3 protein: CASSLGQRYEQYF; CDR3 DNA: TGTGCCAGCAGCTTAGGCCAGCGCTACGAGCAGTACTTC
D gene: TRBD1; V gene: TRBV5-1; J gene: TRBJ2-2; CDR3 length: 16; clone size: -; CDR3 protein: CASSLMTGEGTGELFF; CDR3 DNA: TGCGCCAGCAGCCTAATGACAGGGGAAGGAACCGGGGAGCTGTTTTTT
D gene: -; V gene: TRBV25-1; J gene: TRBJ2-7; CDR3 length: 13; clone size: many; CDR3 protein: CASIGAENYEQYF; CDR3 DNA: TGTGCCAGCATCGGCGCAGAAAACTACGAGCAGTACTTC
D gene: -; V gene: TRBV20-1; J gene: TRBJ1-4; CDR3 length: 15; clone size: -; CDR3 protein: CSAPTPGTANEKLFF; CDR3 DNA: TGCAGTGCCCCAACCCCCGGGACGGCCAATGAAAAACTGTTTTTT
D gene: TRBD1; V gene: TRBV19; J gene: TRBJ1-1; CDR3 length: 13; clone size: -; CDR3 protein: CASHTGDSTEAFF; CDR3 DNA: TGTGCCAGCCACACAGGGGACTCCACTGAAGCTTTCTTT
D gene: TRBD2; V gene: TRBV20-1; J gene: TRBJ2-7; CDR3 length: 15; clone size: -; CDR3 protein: CSARESGGANYEQYF; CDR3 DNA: TGCAGTGCTAGAGAAAGCGGGGGTGCCAACTACGAGCAGTACTTC
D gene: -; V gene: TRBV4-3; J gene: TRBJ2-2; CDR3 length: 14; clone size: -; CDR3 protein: CASSQEEGVGELFF; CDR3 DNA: TGCGCCAGCAGCCAAGAGGAGGGGGTCGGGGAGCTGTTTTTT
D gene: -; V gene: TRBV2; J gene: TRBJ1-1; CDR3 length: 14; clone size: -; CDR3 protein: CASSQEGRGPKAFF; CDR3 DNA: TGCGCCAGCAGCCAAGAAGGGAGGGGCCCAAAAGCTTTCTTT
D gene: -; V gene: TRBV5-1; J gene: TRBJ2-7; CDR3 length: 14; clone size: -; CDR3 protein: CASSTRHAAYEQYF; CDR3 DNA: TGCGCCAGCAGCACGAGACATGCTGCCTACGAGCAGTACTTC
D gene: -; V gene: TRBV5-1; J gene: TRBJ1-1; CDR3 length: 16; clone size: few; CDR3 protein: CASSLLPGLSNTEAFF; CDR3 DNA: TGCGCCAGCAGCCTCCTTCCGGGACTATCGAACACTGAAGCTTTCTTT
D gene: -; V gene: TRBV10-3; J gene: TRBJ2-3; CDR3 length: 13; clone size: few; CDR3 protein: CAIRGESTDTQYF; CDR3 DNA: TGTGCCATCAGGGGGGAGTCCACAGATACGCAGTATTTT
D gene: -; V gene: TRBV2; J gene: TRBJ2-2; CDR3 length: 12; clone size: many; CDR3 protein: CASSGLPGELFF; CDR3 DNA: TGTGCCAGCAGTGGGCTACCCGGGGAGCTGTTTTTT
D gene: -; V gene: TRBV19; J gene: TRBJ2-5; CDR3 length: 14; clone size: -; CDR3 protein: CASGRPGTKETQYF; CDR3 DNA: TGTGCCAGTGGCCGTCCGGGAACCAAAGAGACCCAGTACTTC
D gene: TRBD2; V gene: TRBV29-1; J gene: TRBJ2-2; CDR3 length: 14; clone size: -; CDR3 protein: CSVELAGVGGELFF; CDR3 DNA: TGCAGCGTTGAACTAGCGGGAGTCGGCGGGGAGCTGTTTTTT
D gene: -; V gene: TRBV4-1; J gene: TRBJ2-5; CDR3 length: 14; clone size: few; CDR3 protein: CASSPQRDQETQYF; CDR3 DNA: TGCGCCAGCAGCCCTCAGAGGGACCAAGAGACCCAGTACTTC
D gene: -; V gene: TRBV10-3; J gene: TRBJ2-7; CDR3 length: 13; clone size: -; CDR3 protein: CANTPPGKREQYF; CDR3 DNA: TGTGCCAACACCCCCCCGGGGAAGCGCGAGCAGTACTTC
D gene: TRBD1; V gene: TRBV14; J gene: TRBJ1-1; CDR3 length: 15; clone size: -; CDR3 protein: CASRDGDRGIAEAFF; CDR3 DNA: TGTGCCAGCAGGGATGGGGACAGGGGGATCGCTGAAGCTTTCTTT
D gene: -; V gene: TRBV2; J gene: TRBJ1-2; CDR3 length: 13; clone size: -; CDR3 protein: CASSEERLPGNTF; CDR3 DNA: TGTGCCAGCAGCGAAGAGAGGTTACCTGGAAACACCTTC
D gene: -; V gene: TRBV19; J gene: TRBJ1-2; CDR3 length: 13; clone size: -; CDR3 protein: CAGSMQGPYGYTF; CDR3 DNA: TGTGCCGGTAGTATGCAGGGCCCCTATGGCTACACCTTC
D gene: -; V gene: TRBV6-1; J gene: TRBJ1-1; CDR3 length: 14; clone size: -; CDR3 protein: CASSLRIGNTEAFF; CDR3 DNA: TGTGCCAGCAGCCTGAGGATCGGGAACACTGAAGCTTTCTTT
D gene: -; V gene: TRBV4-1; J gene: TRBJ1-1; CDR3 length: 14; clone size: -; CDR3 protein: CASSQERENTEAFF; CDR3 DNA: TGCGCCAGCAGCCAAGAGAGGGAAAACACTGAAGCTTTCTTT
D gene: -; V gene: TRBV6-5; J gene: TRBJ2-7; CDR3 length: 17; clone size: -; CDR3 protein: CASSYALRDSSSYEQYF; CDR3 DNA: TGTGCCAGCAGCTATGCTTTGCGGGACAGCTCTTCCTACGAGCAGTACTTC
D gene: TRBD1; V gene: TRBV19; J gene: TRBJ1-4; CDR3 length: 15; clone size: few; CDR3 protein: CASSFQGEANEKLFF; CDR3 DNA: TGTGCCAGTAGTTTCCAGGGGGAAGCTAATGAAAAACTGTTTTTT
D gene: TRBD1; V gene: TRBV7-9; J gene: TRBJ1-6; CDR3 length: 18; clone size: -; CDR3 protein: CASRTMKEGTGTNSPLHF; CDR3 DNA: TGTGCCAGCAGGACGATGAAAGAGGGGACAGGTACTAATTCACCCCTCCACTTT